Sequencing of this T cell receptor beta chain was carried out in a study of blood T cell repertoires in COVID-19. Overall study context: Samples representing acute and convalescent COVID-19 were sourced from the United States, Italy and Spain. T cells, B-cell-depleted T cells, or PBMCs supplied cDNA or gDNA.

From germline, CDR1 is MNHNS and CDR2 SASEGT. V lost 5 bases to trimming and J lost 6 bases; unmatched junction nucleotides: 3. This CDR3 contains 13 residues. Clones were sequenced by immunoSEQ multiplex PCR, and TCRdb holds only the in-frame ones, with some missing. The sample includes roughly 160,000 clones, more than 70% of them seen just once. The receptor comes from an elderly woman with active or convalescent COVID-19. The source material was peripheral blood. The chain joins TRBV6-1 to TRBJ2-1, with 8 bases identical to TRBD2. The DNA for the CDR3 is TGTGCCAGCAGTAGCGGGAGCCCCAATGAGCAGTTCTTC. This sequence encodes CASSSGSPNEQFF.